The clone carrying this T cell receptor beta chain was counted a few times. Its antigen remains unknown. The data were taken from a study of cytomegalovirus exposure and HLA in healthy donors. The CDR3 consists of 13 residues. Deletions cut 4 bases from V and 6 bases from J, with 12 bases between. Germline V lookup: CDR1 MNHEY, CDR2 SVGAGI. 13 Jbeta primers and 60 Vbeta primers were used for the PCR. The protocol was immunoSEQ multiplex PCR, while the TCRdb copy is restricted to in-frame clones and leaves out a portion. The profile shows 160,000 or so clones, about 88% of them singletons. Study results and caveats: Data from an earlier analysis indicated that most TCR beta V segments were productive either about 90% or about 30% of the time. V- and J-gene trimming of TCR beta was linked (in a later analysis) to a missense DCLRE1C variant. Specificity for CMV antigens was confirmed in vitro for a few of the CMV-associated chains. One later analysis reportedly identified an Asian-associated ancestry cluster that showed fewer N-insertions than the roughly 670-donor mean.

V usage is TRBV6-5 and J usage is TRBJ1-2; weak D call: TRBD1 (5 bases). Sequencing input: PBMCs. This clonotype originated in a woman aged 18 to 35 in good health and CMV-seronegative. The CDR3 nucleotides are TGTGCCAGCAGTTCAGACAGTCTTGATGGCTACACCTTC. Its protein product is CASSSDSLDGYTF.